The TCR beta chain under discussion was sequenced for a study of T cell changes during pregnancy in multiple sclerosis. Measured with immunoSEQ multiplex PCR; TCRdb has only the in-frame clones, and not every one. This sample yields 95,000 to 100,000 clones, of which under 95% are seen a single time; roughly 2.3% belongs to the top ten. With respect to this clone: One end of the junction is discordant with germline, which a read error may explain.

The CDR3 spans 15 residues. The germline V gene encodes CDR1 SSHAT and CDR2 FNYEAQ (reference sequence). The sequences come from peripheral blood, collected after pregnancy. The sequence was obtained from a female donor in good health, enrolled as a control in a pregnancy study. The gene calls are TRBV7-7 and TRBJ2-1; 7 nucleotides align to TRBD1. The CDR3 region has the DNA TGTGCTAGCAGCGAGGGCCAGGGGGTGACGAATGAGCAGTTCTTC. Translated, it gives CASSEGQGVTNEQFF.